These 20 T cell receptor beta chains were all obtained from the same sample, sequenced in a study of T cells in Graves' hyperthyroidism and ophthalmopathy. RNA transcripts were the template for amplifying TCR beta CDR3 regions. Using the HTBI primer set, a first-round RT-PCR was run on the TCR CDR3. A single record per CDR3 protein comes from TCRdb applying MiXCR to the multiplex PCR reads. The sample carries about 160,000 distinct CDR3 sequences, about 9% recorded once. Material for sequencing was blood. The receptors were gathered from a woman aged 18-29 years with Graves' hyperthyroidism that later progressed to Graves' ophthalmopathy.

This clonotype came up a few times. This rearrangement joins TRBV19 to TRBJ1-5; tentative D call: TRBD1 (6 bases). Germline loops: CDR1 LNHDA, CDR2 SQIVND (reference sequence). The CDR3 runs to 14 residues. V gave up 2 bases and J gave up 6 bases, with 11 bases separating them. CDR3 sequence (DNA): TGTGCCAGTAGTATAATGGGGGGCTCTCAGCCCCAGCATTTT. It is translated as CASSIMGGSQPQHF.

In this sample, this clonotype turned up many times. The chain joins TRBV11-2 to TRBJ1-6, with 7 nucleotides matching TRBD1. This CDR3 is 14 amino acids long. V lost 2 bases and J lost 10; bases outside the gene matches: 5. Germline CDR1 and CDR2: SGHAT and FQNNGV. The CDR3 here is CASSLTGANSPLHF. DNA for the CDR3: TGTGCCAGCAGCTTAACAGGGGCTAACTCACCCCTCCACTTT.

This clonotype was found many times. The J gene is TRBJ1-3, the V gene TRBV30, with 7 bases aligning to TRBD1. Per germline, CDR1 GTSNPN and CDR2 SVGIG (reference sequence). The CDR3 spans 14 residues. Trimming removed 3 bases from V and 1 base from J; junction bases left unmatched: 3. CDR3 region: CAWREQGSGNTIYF. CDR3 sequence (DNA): TGTGCCTGGAGAGAACAGGGGTCTGGAAACACCATATATTTT.

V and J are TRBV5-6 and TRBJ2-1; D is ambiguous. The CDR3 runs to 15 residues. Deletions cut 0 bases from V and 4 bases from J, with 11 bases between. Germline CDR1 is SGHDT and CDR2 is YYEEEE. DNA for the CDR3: TGTGCCAGCAGCTTGGAAAGGATGTTTTACAATGAGCAGTTCTTC. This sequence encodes CASSLERMFYNEQFF.

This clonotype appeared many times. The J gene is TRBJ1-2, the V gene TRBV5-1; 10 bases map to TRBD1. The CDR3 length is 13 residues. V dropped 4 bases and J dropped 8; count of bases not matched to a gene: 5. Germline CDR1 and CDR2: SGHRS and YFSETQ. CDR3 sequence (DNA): TGCGCCAGCAGCCGGACAGGGGGTGCAGGCTACACCTTC. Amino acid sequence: CASSRTGGAGYTF. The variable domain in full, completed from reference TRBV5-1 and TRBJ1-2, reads KAGVTQTPRYLIKTRGQQVTLSCSPISGHRSVSWYQQTPGQGLQFLFEYFSETQRNKGNFPGRFSGRQFSNSRSEMNVSTLELGDSALYLCASSRTGGAGYTFGSGTRLTVV.

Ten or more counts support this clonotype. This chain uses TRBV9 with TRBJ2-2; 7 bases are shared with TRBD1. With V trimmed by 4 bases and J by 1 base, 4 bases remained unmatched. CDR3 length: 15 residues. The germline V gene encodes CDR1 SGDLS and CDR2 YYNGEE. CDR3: CASSIRQGNTGELFF. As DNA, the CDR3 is TGTGCCAGCAGCATAAGACAGGGGAACACCGGGGAGCTGTTTTTT.

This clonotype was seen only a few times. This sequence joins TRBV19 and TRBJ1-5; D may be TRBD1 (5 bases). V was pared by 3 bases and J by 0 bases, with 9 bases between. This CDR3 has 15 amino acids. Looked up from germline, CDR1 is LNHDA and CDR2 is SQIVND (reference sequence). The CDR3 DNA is TGTGCCAGTAGTATGGGGCCCCGTAGCAATCAGCCCCAGCATTTT. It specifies CASSMGPRSNQPQHF. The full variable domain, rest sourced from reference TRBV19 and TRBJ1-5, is DGGITQSPKYLFRKEGQNVTLSCEQNLNHDAMYWYRQDPGQGLRLIYYSQIVNDFQKGDIAEGYSVSREKKESFPLTVTSAQKNPTAFYLCASSMGPRSNQPQHFGDGTRLSIL.

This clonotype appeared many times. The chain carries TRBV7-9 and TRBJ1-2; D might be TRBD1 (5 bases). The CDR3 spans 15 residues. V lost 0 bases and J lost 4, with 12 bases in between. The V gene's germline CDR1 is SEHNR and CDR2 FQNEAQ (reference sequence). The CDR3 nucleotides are TGTGCCAGCAGCTTAGCAGGGGCGGGAGGCTATGGCTACACCTTC. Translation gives CASSLAGAGGYGYTF. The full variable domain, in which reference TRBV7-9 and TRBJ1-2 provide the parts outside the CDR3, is DTGVSQNPRHKITKRGQNVTFRCDPISEHNRLYWYRQTLGQGPEFLTYFQNEAQLEKSRLLSDRFSAERPKGSFSTLEIQRTEQGDSAMYLCASSLAGAGGYGYTFGSGTRLTVV.

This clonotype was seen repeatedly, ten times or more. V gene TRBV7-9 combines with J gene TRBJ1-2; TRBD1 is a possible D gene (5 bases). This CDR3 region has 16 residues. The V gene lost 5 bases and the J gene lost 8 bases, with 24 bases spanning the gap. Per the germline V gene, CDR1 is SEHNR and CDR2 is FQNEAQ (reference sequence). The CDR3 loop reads CASSAPLPGGGNGYTF. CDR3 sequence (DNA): TGTGCCAGCAGCGCGCCCCTCCCGGGGGGGGGGAACGGCTACACCTTC.

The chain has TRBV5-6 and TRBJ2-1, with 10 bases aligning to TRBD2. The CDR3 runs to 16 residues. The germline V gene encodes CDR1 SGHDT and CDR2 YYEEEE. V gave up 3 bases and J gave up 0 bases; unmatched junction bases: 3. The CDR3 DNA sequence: TGTGCCAGCAGCTCTAGCGGGGGCCTCTCCTACAATGAGCAGTTCTTC. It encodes CASSSSGGLSYNEQFF. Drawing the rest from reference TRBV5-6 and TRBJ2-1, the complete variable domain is DAGVTQSPTHLIKTRGQQVTLRCSPKSGHDTVSWYQQALGQGPQFIFQYYEEEERQRGNFPDRFSGHQFPNYSSELNVNALLLGDSALYLCASSSSGGLSYNEQFFGPGTRLTVL.

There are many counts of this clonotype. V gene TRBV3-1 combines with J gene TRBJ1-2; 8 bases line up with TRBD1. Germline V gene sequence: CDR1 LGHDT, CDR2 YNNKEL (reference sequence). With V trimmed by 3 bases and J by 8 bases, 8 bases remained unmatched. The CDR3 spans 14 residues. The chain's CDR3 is CASSHSGTGTGYTF. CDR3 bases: TGTGCCAGCAGCCACTCCGGGACAGGTACCGGCTACACCTTC.

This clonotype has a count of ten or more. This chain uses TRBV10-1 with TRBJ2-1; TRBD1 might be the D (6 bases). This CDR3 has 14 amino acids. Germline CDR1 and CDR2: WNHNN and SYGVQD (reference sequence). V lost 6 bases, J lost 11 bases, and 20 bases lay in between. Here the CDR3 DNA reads TGCGCCAGCAGCCAGGCAGGGGAGAACCCGAAGCAGTTCTTC. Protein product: CASSQAGENPKQFF.

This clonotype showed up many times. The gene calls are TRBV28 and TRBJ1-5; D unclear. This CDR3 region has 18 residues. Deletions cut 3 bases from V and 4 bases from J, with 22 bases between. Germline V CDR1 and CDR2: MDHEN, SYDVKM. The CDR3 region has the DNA TGTGCCAGCAGTTTGGGGTGGAAAGGGATATACCAGAATCAGCCCCAGCATTTT. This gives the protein CASSLGWKGIYQNQPQHF.

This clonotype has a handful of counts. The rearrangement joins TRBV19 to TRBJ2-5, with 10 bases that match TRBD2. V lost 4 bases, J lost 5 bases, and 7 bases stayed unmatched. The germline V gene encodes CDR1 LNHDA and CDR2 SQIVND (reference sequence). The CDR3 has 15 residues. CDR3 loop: CASSRSGGAFETQYF. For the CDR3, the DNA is TGTGCCAGTAGTAGGAGCGGGGGGGCCTTTGAGACCCAGTACTTC. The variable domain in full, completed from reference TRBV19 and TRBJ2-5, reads DGGITQSPKYLFRKEGQNVTLSCEQNLNHDAMYWYRQDPGQGLRLIYYSQIVNDFQKGDIAEGYSVSREKKESFPLTVTSAQKNPTAFYLCASSRSGGAFETQYFGPGTRLLVL.

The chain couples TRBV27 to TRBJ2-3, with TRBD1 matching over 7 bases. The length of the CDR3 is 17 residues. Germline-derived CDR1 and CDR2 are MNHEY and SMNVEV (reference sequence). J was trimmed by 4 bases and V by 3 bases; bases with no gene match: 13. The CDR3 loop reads CASSFHPRDRVSDTQYF. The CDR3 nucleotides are TGTGCCAGCAGTTTCCATCCTCGGGACAGAGTTTCAGATACGCAGTATTTT.

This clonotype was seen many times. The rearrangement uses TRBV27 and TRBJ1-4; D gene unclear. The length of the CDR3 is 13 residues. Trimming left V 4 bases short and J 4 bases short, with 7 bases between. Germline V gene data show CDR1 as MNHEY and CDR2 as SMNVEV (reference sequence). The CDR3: CASSSGFNEKLFF. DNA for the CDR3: TGTGCCAGCAGTTCCGGGTTTAATGAAAAACTGTTTTTT.

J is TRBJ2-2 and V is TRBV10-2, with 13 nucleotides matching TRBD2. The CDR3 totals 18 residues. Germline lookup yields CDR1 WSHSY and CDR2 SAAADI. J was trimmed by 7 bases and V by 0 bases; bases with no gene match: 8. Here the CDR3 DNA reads TGCGCCAGCAGTGAGTCGGAACTAGCGGGGGGGCTTGGCGGGGAGCTGTTTTTT. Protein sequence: CASSESELAGGLGGELFF.

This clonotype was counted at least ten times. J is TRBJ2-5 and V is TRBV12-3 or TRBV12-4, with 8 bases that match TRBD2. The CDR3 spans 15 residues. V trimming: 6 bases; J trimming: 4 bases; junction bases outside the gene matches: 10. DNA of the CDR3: TGTGCCAGCAGGCTTCGGGGGGGCTGGTCAGAGACCCAGTACTTC. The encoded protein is CASRLRGGWSETQYF.

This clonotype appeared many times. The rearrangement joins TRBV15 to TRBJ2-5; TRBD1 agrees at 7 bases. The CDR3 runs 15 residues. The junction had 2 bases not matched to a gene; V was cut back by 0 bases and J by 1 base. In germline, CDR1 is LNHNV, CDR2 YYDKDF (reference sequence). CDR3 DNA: TGTGCCACCAGCAGAGATGGACAGGCCCAAGAGACCCAGTACTTC. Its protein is CATSRDGQAQETQYF.

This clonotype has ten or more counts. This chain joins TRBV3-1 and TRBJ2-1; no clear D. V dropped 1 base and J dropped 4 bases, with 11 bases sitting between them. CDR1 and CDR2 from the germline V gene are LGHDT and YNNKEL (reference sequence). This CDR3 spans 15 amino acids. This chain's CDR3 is CASSQGLLGYNEQFF. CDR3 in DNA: TGTGCCAGCAGCCAAGGCCTGCTAGGTTACAATGAGCAGTTCTTC.